Each of the 32 T cell receptor beta chains below was sequenced from the same sample in a study of blood T cell repertoires in COVID-19. Sequencing used immunoSEQ multiplex PCR; TCRdb keeps in-frame clones, though not all of them. The sample has 150,000 to 200,000 clones, around nine tenths seen once. The source material was peripheral blood. Receptor source: a woman in her sixties or seventies with COVID-19, enrolled during active disease.

This chain joins TRBV12-5 and TRBJ1-1, with D hard to call. V was trimmed by 3 bases and J by 4 bases, leaving 15 bases between them. The CDR3 length is 15 residues. The germline CDR1 and CDR2 sequences are LGHNT and FRNRAP. The CDR3 DNA sequence: TGTGCTAGTGGTTTTCCAACAGCCCACCCCACTGAAGCTTTCTTT. This sequence encodes CASGFPTAHPTEAFF.

This clone was found once. The chain links TRBV2 to TRBJ1-5, with D unresolved. Looked up from germline, CDR1 is SNHLY and CDR2 is FYNNEI. The V and J ends lost 8 bases and 7 bases respectively, with 12 bases between them. The CDR3 has 12 amino acids. The CDR3: CASRRTGQPQHF. CDR3 DNA sequence: TGTGCCAGCCGCAGAACGGGACAGCCCCAGCATTTT.

The chain employs TRBV2 and TRBJ1-3; TRBD1 is a possible D gene (6 bases). V was cut by 3 bases and J by 4 bases, with 16 bases left in between. Germline V lookup: CDR1 SNHLY, CDR2 FYNNEI. There are 16 residues in the CDR3. CDR3 sequence: CASSELGGQVGNTIYF. Written as DNA, the CDR3 is TGTGCCAGCAGTGAGCTGGGGGGGCAGGTGGGAAACACCATATATTTT.

The J gene is TRBJ1-5, the V gene TRBV18, with D hard to call. Germline CDR1 reads KGHSH; CDR2 reads LQKENI. V shed 3 bases and J shed 3 bases, with 18 bases lying between them. The CDR3 consists of 17 residues. CDR3 residues: CASSPRLTDGLNQPQHF. Here the CDR3 DNA reads TGTGCCAGCTCACCTCGGTTGACGGACGGACTCAATCAGCCCCAGCATTTT.

J is TRBJ2-3 and V is TRBV24-1; D perhaps matches TRBD2 (6 bases). Trimming shortened V by 10 bases and J by 6 bases, and 19 bases separated the two germline ends. Germline V gene data show CDR1 as KGHDR and CDR2 as SFDVKD. This CDR3 comprises 14 residues. The CDR3 DNA is TGTGCCACGAAACGGGACGGTGGAGGGGATACGCAGTATTTT. Translation gives CATKRDGGGDTQYF.

The chain uses TRBV2 and TRBJ1-2, with 7 positions matching TRBD1. Germline-derived CDR1 and CDR2 are SNHLY and FYNNEI. CDR3 size: 14 residues. V gave up 6 bases and J gave up 3 bases; unmatched junction bases: 7. CDR3 DNA: TGTGCCAGCAGCCCGGGACAGATTGACTATGGCTACACCTTC. Translated, it gives CASSPGQIDYGYTF.

The gene calls are TRBV28 and TRBJ1-6; 7 bases fit TRBD1. This CDR3 has 15 amino acids. With V trimmed by 6 bases and J by 8 bases, 10 bases remained unmatched. CDR1 is MDHEN, CDR2 SYDVKM, per germline. This CDR3 is CASSTGQILDSPLHF. CDR3 DNA: TGTGCCAGCAGCACGGGACAGATTTTAGATTCACCCCTCCACTTT.

Concerning this clone: Other DNA sequences of this sample code for an identical CDR3. This rearrangement joins TRBV9 to TRBJ1-6; D may be TRBD1 (5 bases). V gave up 0 bases and J gave up 10 bases, with 11 bases separating them. CDR3 length: 14 amino acids. Germline lookup yields CDR1 SGDLS and CDR2 YYNGEE. Here the CDR3 reads CASSVAGGGSPLHF. CDR3 bases: TGTGCCAGCAGCGTAGCGGGGGGAGGGTCACCCCTCCACTTT.

V and J are TRBV11-2 and TRBJ1-1; D not resolved. Trimming removed 1 base from V and 4 bases from J, with 13 bases in between. The V gene's germline CDR1 is SGHAT and CDR2 FQNNGV. There are 15 residues in the CDR3. CDR3 DNA sequence: TGTGCCAGCAGCTTAGGTCTGGGCAGCCTCACTGAAGCTTTCTTT. It specifies CASSLGLGSLTEAFF.

The chain recombines TRBV2 with TRBJ2-5, with 7 bases lining up with TRBD2. Germline assignment: CDR1 SNHLY and CDR2 FYNNEI. The CDR3 is 13 amino acids. V shed 7 bases, J shed 3 bases, and the junction held 5 bases outside the gene matches. The CDR3 sequence: CASTAGREETQYF. CDR3 nucleotides: TGTGCCAGCACCGCGGGGAGGGAAGAGACCCAGTACTTC.

The chain has TRBV5-4 and TRBJ2-7; 8 bases are a match to TRBD2. The V segment lost 4 bases and the J segment 3 bases; nucleotides outside the gene matches: 9. CDR3 length equals 15 residues. Germline CDR1 is SGHNT and CDR2 is YYREEE (reference sequence). The CDR3 sequence is CASSPAGRGDYEQYF. The CDR3, as DNA: TGTGCCAGCAGCCCTGCGGGGCGGGGGGACTACGAGCAGTACTTC.

J is TRBJ1-4 and V is TRBV29-1; D gene uncertain. V lost 7 bases and J lost 0, with 9 bases in between. Germline CDR1 and CDR2: SQVTM and ANQGSEA. This CDR3 has 13 amino acids. The CDR3 protein is CSARSSTNEKLFF. For the CDR3, the DNA is TGCAGCGCGCGTTCGTCAACTAATGAAAAACTGTTTTTT. Looking up the rest from reference TRBV29-1 and TRBJ1-4 gives the full variable domain: SAVISQKPSRDICQRGTSLTIQCQVDSQVTMMFWYRQQPGQSLTLIATANQGSEATYESGFVIDKFPISRPNLTFSTLTVSNMSPEDSSIYLCSARSSTNEKLFFGSGTQLSVL.

The chain recombines TRBV7-9 with TRBJ1-5; the match to TRBD1 covers 7 bases. The CDR3 length is 13 residues. The trim removed 8 bases at V and 3 bases at J, leaving 4 bases unmatched. Germline loops: CDR1 SEHNR, CDR2 FQNEAQ (reference sequence). CDR3 protein: CASRDRDNQPQHF. Here the CDR3 DNA reads TGTGCCAGCCGAGACAGGGACAATCAGCCCCAGCATTTT.

CDR3 coding DNA: TGTGCCAGCAGCTTAGATCACCAGGGTCGGCAGCCCCAGCATTTT. Encoded protein: CASSLDHQGRQPQHF. This chain uses TRBV11-2 with TRBJ1-5, with TRBD1 as a possible D gene (5 bases). The germline V gene encodes CDR1 SGHAT and CDR2 FQNNGV. This CDR3 has 15 amino acids. Trimming pared 0 bases from V and 7 bases from J, leaving 13 bases between.

This clone was picked up one time. This sequence joins TRBV11-2 and TRBJ1-1; D may be TRBD1 (6 bases). Germline V gives CDR1 SGHAT, CDR2 FQNNGV. Trimming took off 3 bases at V and 5 bases at J, with 13 bases between the two ends. This CDR3 region has 14 residues. The CDR3 is CASSFVQGKTEAFF. In DNA form, the CDR3 reads TGTGCCAGCAGCTTCGTTCAGGGGAAAACTGAAGCTTTCTTT.

The chain carries TRBV5-1 and TRBJ2-2, with 7 positions matching TRBD1. Germline-derived CDR1 and CDR2 are SGHRS and YFSETQ. CDR3 size: 15 residues. J gave up 0 bases and V 2 bases, and 1 base lay outside the gene matches. The chain's CDR3 is CASSFTGANTGELFF. CDR3 nucleotides: TGCGCCAGCAGCTTTACAGGGGCGAACACCGGGGAGCTGTTTTTT.

The chain carries TRBV28 and TRBJ2-1; TRBD1 agrees at 7 bases. Per germline, CDR1 MDHEN and CDR2 SYDVKM. V gave up 3 bases and J gave up 7 bases; unmatched junction bases: 9. The length of the CDR3 is 15 residues. Written as DNA, the CDR3 is TGTGCCAGCAGTTTCACCCGACAGGGTTTTAATGAGCAGTTCTTC. Protein product: CASSFTRQGFNEQFF.

The chain's CDR3 is CASSTGPYEQYF. DNA for the CDR3: TGTGCCAGCTCTACAGGGCCCTACGAGCAGTACTTC. This chain uses TRBV6-1 with TRBJ2-7; a weak D match, TRBD1 (6 bases). The V gene's germline CDR1 is MNHNS and CDR2 SASEGT. Between the trimmed V and J ends, which lost 8 bases and 2 bases, there was a span of 10 bases. This CDR3 spans 12 amino acids.

This clone occurred once. V is TRBV10-3 and J is TRBJ1-3; TRBD1 agrees at 8 bases. The CDR3 sequence is 16 residues long. Germline V CDR1 and CDR2: ENHRY, SYGVKD. V trimming: 0 bases; J trimming: 2 bases; junction bases outside the gene matches: 3. The CDR3 bases are TGTGCCATCAGTGAGTCGCCACAGGGGGCTGGAAACACCATATATTTT. This gives the protein CAISESPQGAGNTIYF.

This chain connects TRBV29-1 to TRBJ2-2; 7 positions agree with TRBD2. The CDR3 spans 16 residues. Germline V gene lookup returns CDR1 SQVTM and CDR2 ANQGSEA. V shed 1 base, J shed 1 base, and the junction held 6 bases outside the gene matches. CDR3 DNA: TGCAGCGTTGAAGTTTTTGGCGGGGGGAACACCGGGGAGCTGTTTTTT. It specifies CSVEVFGGGNTGELFF.

The chain is built from TRBV6-5 and TRBJ2-7, with 9 bases aligning to TRBD1. The CDR3 runs 14 residues. Germline trimming cut 2 bases from V and 4 bases from J; bases unmatched to any gene: 3. Germline lookup yields CDR1 MNHEY and CDR2 SVGAGI. This CDR3 is CASSYRTGDYEQYF. The CDR3 region has the DNA TGTGCCAGCAGTTACAGGACAGGGGATTACGAGCAGTACTTC.

The rearrangement uses TRBV7-8 and TRBJ1-3; D is possibly TRBD1 (6 bases). The V end lost 0 bases, the J end lost 0 bases, and 18 bases lay between the germline ends. This CDR3 is 19 amino acids long. CDR1 is SGHVS, CDR2 FQNEAQ, per germline. Here the CDR3 DNA reads TGTGCCAGCAGCTTAGCGTCGGCAGGGGAAACCTACTCTGGAAACACCATATATTTT. The encoded protein is CASSLASAGETYSGNTIYF.

V usage is TRBV6-1 and J usage is TRBJ2-7; tentatively, D is TRBD2 (5 bases). The germline CDR1 and CDR2 sequences are MNHNS and SASEGT. The V gene lost 11 bases and the J gene lost 3 bases, with 20 bases spanning the gap. The CDR3 loop spans 14 amino acids. CDR3 protein: CAFPHQRNYYEQYF. CDR3 nucleotide sequence: TGTGCCTTCCCCCACCAGCGGAATTACTACGAGCAGTACTTC.

This clone occurred a few times. The rearrangement uses TRBV21-1 and TRBJ1-1. TRBV21-1 represents a pseudogene. This CDR3 has 11 residues. CDR3 DNA: TGTGCCAGCCCCGGGAACACTGAAGCTTTCTTT. Translation gives CASPGNTEAFF.

This clone was recorded once. CDR3 sequence (DNA): TGTGCCAGTAAAGGACAGGGTCTTAGCAATCAGCCCCAGCATTTT. It yields the protein CASKGQGLSNQPQHF. V usage is TRBV19 and J usage is TRBJ1-5, with TRBD1 matching 8 bases. This CDR3 is built from 15 residues. The germline V gene has CDR1 LNHDA and CDR2 SQIVND (reference sequence). V dropped 7 bases and J dropped 0; count of bases not matched to a gene: 5.

This clone was counted a few times. The V call is TRBV7-2, the J call TRBJ1-4, with TRBD1 as a possible D gene (5 bases). Deletions cut 1 base from V and 8 bases from J, with 14 bases between. Germline CDR1 is SGHTA and CDR2 is FQGNSA. The CDR3 contains 15 residues. CDR3 residues: CASSLVGAGEEKLFF. In DNA, the CDR3 is TGTGCCAGCAGCTTAGTAGGGGCGGGGGAAGAAAAACTGTTTTTT.

This chain uses TRBV5-4 with TRBJ2-7; TRBD1 matches 8 bases. Per the germline V gene, CDR1 is SGHNT and CDR2 is YYREEE (reference sequence). The CDR3 loop spans 15 amino acids. Germline trimming cut 0 bases from V and 0 bases from J; bases unmatched to any gene: 2. CDR3 DNA sequence: TGTGCCAGCAGCTTGGGGACAGGGAGCTCCTACGAGCAGTACTTC. Translated: CASSLGTGSSYEQYF.

CDR3 sequence: CASSHTSGGTGNTIYF. In DNA, the CDR3 is TGTGCCAGCAGCCACACCTCCGGAGGGACTGGAAACACCATATATTTT. The chain recombines TRBV3-1 (or the pseudogene TRBV3-2) with TRBJ1-3; D gene ambiguous. Germline CDR1 and CDR2: LGHDT and YNNKEL (reference sequence). V was pared by 3 bases and J by 2 bases, with 14 bases between. The CDR3 runs 16 residues.

The gene calls are TRBV28 and TRBJ2-1, with 9 bases that match TRBD2. In germline, CDR1 is MDHEN, CDR2 SYDVKM. This CDR3 has 15 amino acids. Trimming at V came to 2 bases and at J to 4 bases, leaving 3 bases not matched to a gene. The CDR3, as DNA: TGTGCCAGCAGTTTACCAGCGGGGGGTTACAATGAGCAGTTCTTC. It is translated as CASSLPAGGYNEQFF.

The J gene is TRBJ2-5, the V gene TRBV7-9; maybe TRBD2 (5 bases). The length of the CDR3 is 14 residues. The germline CDR1 and CDR2 sequences are SEHNR and FQNEAQ (reference sequence). The V and J ends lost 5 bases and 1 base respectively, with 11 bases between them. In DNA, the CDR3 is TGTGCCAGCAGCCCTATTGAGGGCCAAGAGACCCAGTACTTC. This translates into CASSPIEGQETQYF.

This rearrangement joins TRBV28 to TRBJ1-2, with D tentatively TRBD1 (6 bases). CDR1 is MDHEN, CDR2 SYDVKM, per germline. Between the trimmed V and J ends, which lost 2 bases and 7 bases, there was a span of 14 bases. The CDR3 length is 14 residues. In DNA form, the CDR3 reads TGTGCCAGCAGTTTAACGACTCAGGGGCTTGGCTACACCTTC. This translates into CASSLTTQGLGYTF.

By sample share, this clone is medium-sized (0.01 to 0.1%). The CDR3 DNA is TGTGCCAGCAGTGATGTCGGGGAAAACGAGCAGTACTTC. Translating it yields CASSDVGENEQYF. This chain links TRBV2 with TRBJ2-7, with D perhaps matching TRBD2 (5 bases). Germline loops: CDR1 SNHLY, CDR2 FYNNEI. The ends were cut back, 3 bases at V and 5 bases at J, with 11 bases in the middle. This CDR3 is 13 amino acids long.